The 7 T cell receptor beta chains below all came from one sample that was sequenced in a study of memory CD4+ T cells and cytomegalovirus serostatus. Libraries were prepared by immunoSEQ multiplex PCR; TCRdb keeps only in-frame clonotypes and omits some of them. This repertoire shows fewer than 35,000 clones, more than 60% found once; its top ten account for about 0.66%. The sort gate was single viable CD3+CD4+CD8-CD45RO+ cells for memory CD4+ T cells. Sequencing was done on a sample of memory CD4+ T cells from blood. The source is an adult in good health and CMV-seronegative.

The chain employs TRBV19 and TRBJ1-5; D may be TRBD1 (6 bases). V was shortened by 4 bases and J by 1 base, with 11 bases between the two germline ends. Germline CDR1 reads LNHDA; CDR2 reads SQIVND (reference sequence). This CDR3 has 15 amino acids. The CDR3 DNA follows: TGTGCCAGTAGTAGGTGGACAGCAAGCAATCAGCCCCAGCATTTT. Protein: CASSRWTASNQPQHF.

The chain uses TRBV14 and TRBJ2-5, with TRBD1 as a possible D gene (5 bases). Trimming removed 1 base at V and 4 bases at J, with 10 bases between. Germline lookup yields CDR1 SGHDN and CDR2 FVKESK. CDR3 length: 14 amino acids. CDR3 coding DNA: TGTGCCAGCAGCCAAGTATGGGGCGCAGAGACCCAGTACTTC. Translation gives CASSQVWGAETQYF.

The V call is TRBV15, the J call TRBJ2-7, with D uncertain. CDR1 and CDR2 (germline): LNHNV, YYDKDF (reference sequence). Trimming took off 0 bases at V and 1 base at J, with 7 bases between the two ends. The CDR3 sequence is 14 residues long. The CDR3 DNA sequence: TGTGCCACCAGCAGAGATAAAGCGTCCTACGAGCAGTACTTC. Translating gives CATSRDKASYEQYF.

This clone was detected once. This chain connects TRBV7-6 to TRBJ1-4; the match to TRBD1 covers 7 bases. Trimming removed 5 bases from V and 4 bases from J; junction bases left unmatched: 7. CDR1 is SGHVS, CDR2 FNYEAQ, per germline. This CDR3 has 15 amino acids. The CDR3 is CASSPRDRNNEKLFF. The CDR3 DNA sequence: TGTGCCAGCAGCCCTAGGGACAGAAATAATGAAAAACTGTTTTTT. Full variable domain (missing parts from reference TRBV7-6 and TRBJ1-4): GAGVSQSPRYKVTKRGQDVALRCDPISGHVSLYWYRQALGQGPEFLTYFNYEAQQDKSGLPNDRFSAERPEGSISTLTIQRTEQRDSAMYRCASSPRDRNNEKLFFGSGTQLSVL.

This CDR3 is CASSDRRGNSPLHF. The CDR3 DNA reads as TGTGCCAGCAGTGACCGGAGAGGGAATTCACCCCTCCACTTT. This chain connects TRBV6-1 to TRBJ1-6, with D unresolved. V was trimmed by 3 bases and J by 7 bases, leaving 10 bases between them. Per the germline V gene, CDR1 is MNHNS and CDR2 is SASEGT. The CDR3 extends over 14 amino acids.

This CDR3 is CASSDSTGYSPLHF. The CDR3 DNA reads TGTGCCAGCAGTGACTCGACAGGGTACTCACCCCTCCACTTT. The gene calls are TRBV6-1 and TRBJ1-6; 7 nucleotides match TRBD1. The CDR3 has 14 residues. Germline-derived CDR1 and CDR2 are MNHNS and SASEGT. Trimming at V came to 3 bases and at J to 10 bases, leaving 6 bases not matched to a gene.

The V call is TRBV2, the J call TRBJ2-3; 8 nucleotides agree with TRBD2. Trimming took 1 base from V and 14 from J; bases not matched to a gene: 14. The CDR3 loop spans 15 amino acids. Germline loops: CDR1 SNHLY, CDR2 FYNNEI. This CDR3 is CASSEGGLAGAERYF. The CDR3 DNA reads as TGTGCCAGCAGTGAAGGGGGGCTAGCGGGTGCCGAGAGGTATTTT.